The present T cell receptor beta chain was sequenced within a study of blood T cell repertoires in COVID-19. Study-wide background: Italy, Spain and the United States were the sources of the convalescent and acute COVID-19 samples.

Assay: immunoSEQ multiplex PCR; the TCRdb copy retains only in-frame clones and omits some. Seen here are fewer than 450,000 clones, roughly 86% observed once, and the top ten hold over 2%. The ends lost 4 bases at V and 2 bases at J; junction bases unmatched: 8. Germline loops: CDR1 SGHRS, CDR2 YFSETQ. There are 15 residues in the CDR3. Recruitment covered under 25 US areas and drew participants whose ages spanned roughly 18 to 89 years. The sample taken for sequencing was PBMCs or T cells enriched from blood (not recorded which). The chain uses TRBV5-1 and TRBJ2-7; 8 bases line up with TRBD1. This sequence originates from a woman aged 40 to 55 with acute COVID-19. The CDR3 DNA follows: TGCGCCAGCAGCACCTTGACAGGGGCGGCCTACGAGCAGTACTTC. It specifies CASSTLTGAAYEQYF.